This TCR beta chain was captured by sequencing in a study of T cell responses to AZD1222 COVID-19 vaccine. TCRdb's table, derived via immunoSEQ multiplex PCR, lists solely in-frame clones and lacks some. Here the sample spans 110,000 or so clones, roughly nine tenths being singletons. Trimming removed 0 bases from V and 2 bases from J; junction bases left unmatched: 6. The CDR3 length is 16 residues. From germline, CDR1 is LGHNA and CDR2 YSLEER. This chain uses TRBV4-3 with TRBJ1-2, with 7 bases identical to TRBD1. The sequencing here drew on peripheral blood, taken on day 0 of AZD1222 vaccination. This receptor was obtained from an adult in good health. The CDR3 protein is CASSQDFMGQNYGYTF. The CDR3 DNA reads as TGCGCCAGCAGCCAAGATTTCATGGGACAGAACTATGGCTACACCTTC.